These T cell receptor beta chains were read from a single sample in a study of blood T cell repertoires in COVID-19. Method: immunoSEQ multiplex PCR; TCRdb's copy keeps in-frame clones and lacks some. This table has some 50,000 clones, about 88% appearing once. Sequenced input: peripheral blood. These receptors all come from a man aged 40-49 years with active COVID-19. The CDR3 runs from the conserved cysteine through the conserved F or W. The order of the fields is V gene, J gene, clone size, D gene, CDR3 protein, CDR3 DNA. A D gene is named only where the DNA matches it firmly. Only some rows state a clone size, as once, few, many or a class for expanded clones.

TRBV10-3,TRBJ2-7,NA,TRBD1,CAISEPGQGWEQYF,TGTGCCATCAGTGAGCCGGGACAGGGGTGGGAGCAGTACTTC
TRBV6-6,TRBJ2-2,NA,TRBD1,CASSSGQGIGELFF,TGTGCCAGCAGTTCGGGACAGGGAATCGGGGAGCTGTTTTTT
TRBV10-3,TRBJ1-4,NA,NA,CAIGTPNNEKLFF,TGTGCCATTGGGACACCCAATAATGAAAAACTGTTTTTT
TRBV3-1/TRBV3-2,TRBJ2-7,NA,TRBD2,CASSQAAGGEQYF,TGTGCCAGCAGCCAAGCAGCGGGAGGCGAGCAGTACTTC
TRBV12-3/TRBV12-4,TRBJ1-2,NA,NA,CASSLLFYGYTF,TGTGCCAGCAGTTTACTCTTCTATGGCTACACCTTC
TRBV19,TRBJ1-6,large,NA,CASSIGPGDYNSPLHF,TGTGCCAGTAGTATAGGGCCAGGTGATTATAATTCACCCCTCCACTTT
TRBV6-1,TRBJ1-5,NA,NA,CASSEADRRQFYQPQHF,TGTGCCAGCAGTGAAGCGGACCGCCGACAGTTTTATCAGCCCCAGCATTTT
TRBV19,TRBJ2-1,once,NA,CASSMGVESSYNEQFF,TGTGCCAGTAGTATGGGAGTTGAAAGCTCCTACAATGAGCAGTTCTTC
TRBV19,TRBJ1-2,NA,NA,CATVGGFNYGYTF,TGTGCCACCGTCGGGGGTTTTAACTATGGCTACACCTTC
TRBV18,TRBJ2-5,NA,NA,CASSPFSGETQYF,TGTGCCAGTTCACCCTTTTCGGGAGAGACCCAGTACTTC
TRBV19,TRBJ2-1,NA,TRBD2,CASSIDPPGTSGSIGQFF,TGTGCCAGTAGTATAGATCCTCCCGGGACTAGCGGGAGTATCGGGCAGTTCTTC
TRBV7-3,TRBJ2-3,NA,NA,CASRGTGDTQYF,TGTGCCAGCAGGGGCACCGGCGATACGCAGTATTTT
TRBV6-5,TRBJ1-6,NA,TRBD1,CASRQGRSPLHF,TGTGCCAGCAGACAGGGGCGTTCACCCCTCCACTTT
TRBV7-2,TRBJ2-1,NA,NA,CASSWRDNEQFF,TGTGCCAGCAGTTGGAGGGACAATGAGCAGTTCTTC
TRBV6-6,TRBJ1-5,few,NA,CASSWGGQQPQHF,TGTGCCAGCAGTTGGGGGGGGCAGCAGCCCCAGCATTTT
TRBV29-1,TRBJ1-1,NA,TRBD1,CSVHRGQGTEAFF,TGCAGCGTACACAGGGGGCAAGGCACTGAAGCTTTCTTT
TRBV3-1/TRBV3-2,TRBJ2-5,once,TRBD1,CASSKWTGARTQYF,TGTGCCAGCAGCAAATGGACAGGGGCCAGGACCCAGTACTTC
TRBV11-2,TRBJ1-1,NA,NA,CASSFYRRNTEAFF,TGTGCCAGCAGCTTTTACAGGAGGAACACTGAAGCTTTCTTT
TRBV6-4,TRBJ1-1,NA,NA,CASSATGNTEAFF,TGTGCCAGCAGTGCGACAGGCAACACTGAAGCTTTCTTT
TRBV3-1/TRBV3-2,TRBJ1-2,NA,NA,CASSQIYLPPNYGYTF,TGTGCCAGCAGCCAAATCTACCTCCCACCGAACTATGGCTACACCTTC
TRBV9,TRBJ2-2,NA,NA,CASSVGGEELFF,TGTGCCAGCAGCGTAGGGGGGGAGGAGCTGTTTTTT
TRBV5-1,TRBJ2-3,NA,TRBD2,CASSLAGGRATDTQYF,TGCGCCAGCAGCTTGGCTGGGGGGAGGGCCACAGATACGCAGTATTTT
TRBV19,TRBJ2-3,few,TRBD2,CASSGGTSGHPSTDTQYF,TGTGCCAGTAGTGGAGGGACTAGCGGCCACCCGAGCACAGATACGCAGTATTTT
TRBV28,TRBJ1-2,NA,TRBD1,CASSQAGGLNYGYTF,TGTGCCAGCAGTCAGGCAGGGGGTCTGAACTATGGCTACACCTTC
TRBV28,TRBJ2-1,NA,TRBD2,CASSLGLAGAYNEQFF,TGTGCCAGCAGTCTAGGACTAGCGGGGGCCTACAATGAGCAGTTCTTC
TRBV27,TRBJ2-7,NA,TRBD1,CASSLGTGVSYEQYF,TGTGCCAGCAGTTTAGGTACAGGGGTCTCCTACGAGCAGTACTTC
TRBV29-1,TRBJ1-2,NA,TRBD1,CSVGDSRQSNYGYTF,TGCAGCGTGGGGGACAGTCGGCAATCTAACTATGGCTACACCTTC
TRBV10-3,TRBJ1-2,NA,TRBD1,CAISRTGMDYGYTF,TGTGCCATCAGCCGGACAGGGATGGACTATGGCTACACCTTC
TRBV6-1,TRBJ2-1,NA,TRBD2,CASSEASGTYNEQFF,TGTGCCAGCAGTGAAGCTAGCGGGACGTACAATGAGCAGTTCTTC
TRBV7-2,TRBJ2-3,NA,TRBD2,CASRSYRLAGGLDTQYF,TGTGCCAGCAGGTCTTATCGGCTAGCGGGAGGGTTAGATACGCAGTATTTT
TRBV2,TRBJ2-7,few,NA,CASAWTEGYEQYF,TGTGCCAGCGCTTGGACGGAGGGCTACGAGCAGTACTTC
TRBV10-2,TRBJ2-3,NA,TRBD1,CASSDRQGKSTDTQYF,TGCGCCAGCAGTGACCGACAGGGAAAAAGCACAGATACGCAGTATTTT
TRBV2,TRBJ1-1,NA,TRBD1,CASSFVGRGDTEAFF,TGTGCCAGCAGCTTTGTCGGCAGGGGGGACACTGAAGCTTTCTTT
TRBV4-1,TRBJ2-5,NA,TRBD2,CASSRTSAAGETQYF,TGCGCCAGCAGTCGCACTAGCGCAGCGGGGGAGACCCAGTACTTC
TRBV28,TRBJ2-7,NA,NA,CASSLVAGSGEQYF,TGTGCCAGCAGTTTGGTTGCGGGGTCAGGCGAGCAGTACTTC
TRBV28,TRBJ2-3,NA,NA,CASSSPASRSTDTQYF,TGTGCCAGCAGTTCACCGGCTTCGCGGTCAACAGATACGCAGTATTTT
TRBV2,TRBJ1-5,NA,NA,CASRWAENSNQPQHF,TGTGCCAGCAGGTGGGCAGAGAATAGCAATCAGCCCCAGCATTTT
TRBV5-1,TRBJ2-2,NA,TRBD2,CASSLASGANTGELFF,TGCGCCAGCAGCTTGGCTAGCGGCGCGAACACCGGGGAGCTGTTTTTT
TRBV29-1,TRBJ2-1,NA,TRBD2,CSVVASGNYNEQFF,TGCAGCGTTGTAGCCAGCGGGAACTACAATGAGCAGTTCTTC
TRBV5-6,TRBJ2-3,NA,TRBD2,CASSLGATSGSLDTQYF,TGTGCCAGCAGCTTGGGAGCGACTAGCGGGAGTCTAGATACGCAGTATTTT
TRBV28,TRBJ2-3,NA,TRBD2,CASSSYRTSGITDTQYF,TGTGCCAGCAGTTCCTACAGGACTAGTGGGATCACAGATACGCAGTATTTT
TRBV3-1/TRBV3-2,TRBJ2-5,NA,TRBD1,CASSQEFRDRVGETQYF,TGTGCCAGCAGCCAAGAGTTCCGGGACAGGGTCGGAGAGACCCAGTACTTC
TRBV7-7,TRBJ2-1,NA,TRBD2,CASSLRVAGDNEQFF,TGTGCCAGCAGCTTAAGGGTAGCGGGAGACAATGAGCAGTTCTTC
TRBV9,TRBJ2-7,NA,TRBD2,CASSGTSGTHEQYF,TGTGCCAGCAGCGGGACTAGCGGGACCCACGAGCAGTACTTC
TRBV27,TRBJ1-2,few,TRBD1,CASSLSQGAGANYGYTF,TGTGCCAGCAGTTTATCCCAGGGGGCAGGGGCTAACTATGGCTACACCTTC
TRBV4-1,TRBJ2-7,NA,NA,CASSRGETYEQYF,TGCGCCAGCAGCCGGGGCGAGACCTACGAGCAGTACTTC
TRBV24-1,TRBJ2-5,NA,TRBD1,CATSDFRGRGQETQYF,TGTGCCACCAGTGATTTTAGGGGGCGCGGGCAAGAGACCCAGTACTTC
TRBV27,TRBJ1-6,NA,NA,CASGLRGTTYNSPLHF,TGTGCCAGCGGGTTGCGGGGGACGACCTATAATTCACCCCTCCACTTT
TRBV7-9,TRBJ2-5,NA,NA,CASSFVGEATQYF,TGTGCCAGCAGCTTTGTGGGGGAGGCGACCCAGTACTTC
TRBV6-5,TRBJ2-7,NA,NA,CASSYSGGTYEQYF,TGTGCCAGCAGTTACTCGGGGGGTACCTACGAGCAGTACTTC
TRBV6-6,TRBJ2-1,NA,NA,CASSPGGAWNNEQFF,TGTGCCAGCAGCCCCGGCGGGGCTTGGAACAATGAGCAGTTCTTC
TRBV2,TRBJ2-7,NA,NA,CASTPYYEQYF,TGTGCCAGCACCCCGTACTACGAGCAGTACTTC
TRBV5-4,TRBJ1-4,NA,TRBD1,CASSFRQGDEKLFF,TGTGCCAGCAGCTTTAGACAGGGAGATGAAAAACTGTTTTTT
TRBV11-2,TRBJ2-2,NA,NA,CASSFYWGRSGELFF,TGTGCCAGCAGCTTTTACTGGGGGCGGTCCGGGGAGCTGTTTTTT
TRBV7-9,TRBJ1-1,NA,TRBD1,CASSPSRGRGWTEAFF,TGTGCCAGCAGCCCTAGCAGGGGGCGAGGGTGGACTGAAGCTTTCTTT
TRBV6-5,TRBJ2-7,NA,TRBD2,CASSYSSGRGEQYF,TGTGCCAGCAGTTACTCGAGCGGGAGGGGTGAGCAGTACTTC